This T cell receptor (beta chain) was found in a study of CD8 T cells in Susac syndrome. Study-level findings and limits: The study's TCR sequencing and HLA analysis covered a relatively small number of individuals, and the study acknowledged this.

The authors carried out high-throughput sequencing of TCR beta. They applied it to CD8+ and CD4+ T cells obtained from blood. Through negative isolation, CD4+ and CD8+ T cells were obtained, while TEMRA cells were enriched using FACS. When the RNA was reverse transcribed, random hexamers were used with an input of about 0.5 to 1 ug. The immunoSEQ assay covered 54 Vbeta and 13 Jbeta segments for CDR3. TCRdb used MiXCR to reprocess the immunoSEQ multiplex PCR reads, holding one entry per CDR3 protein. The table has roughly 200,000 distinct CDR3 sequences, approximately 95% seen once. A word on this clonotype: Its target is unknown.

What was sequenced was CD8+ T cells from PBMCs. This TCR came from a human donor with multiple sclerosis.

The CDR3 DNA reads TGTGCCAGCAGCGACAGGGGAAACTATGGCTACACCTTC. Translation gives CASSDRGNYGYTF. The gene calls are TRBV27 and TRBJ1-2; 8 positions match TRBD1. The junction had 2 bases not matched to a gene; V was cut back by 6 bases and J by 2 bases. CDR1 and CDR2 from the germline V gene are MNHEY and SMNVEV (reference sequence). The CDR3 is 13 residues long.